This T cell receptor beta chain was profiled in a study of blood T cell repertoires in COVID-19. Authors' data handling: Researchers report that nucleated cell counts were estimated from reference gene primer amplification. Profiled with immunoSEQ multiplex PCR; TCRdb holds only in-frame clones, not every one. D and trimming were read from the DNA, whereas the V and J calls and clone size are those reported in that table. The sample lists roughly 60,000 clones; nearly 80% were seen once. After removal of 6 bases from V and 5 bases from J, the junction contained 8 bases not matched to a gene. The germline V gene encodes CDR1 SGHTA and CDR2 FQGTGA. The CDR3 spans 15 residues.

The origin of this receptor is a human donor in a cohort sampled during active COVID-19. Sequenced sample: peripheral blood. The chain carries TRBV7-3 and TRBJ2-5; 11 nucleotides agree with TRBD2. The CDR3 spells CASSYSGGARETQYF. In DNA form, the CDR3 reads TGTGCCAGCAGTTATAGCGGGGGGGCCCGGGAGACCCAGTACTTC.